Included here is one T cell receptor beta chain sequence, with context. As yet, its antigen is unknown. V lost 6 bases and J lost 5; bases outside the gene matches: 9. The CDR3 is 15 amino acids. CDR1 is MNHEY and CDR2 is SVGAGI in the germline V gene. 13 Jbeta primers and 60 Vbeta primers were used for the PCR. TCRdb's table, derived via immunoSEQ multiplex PCR, lists solely in-frame clones and lacks some. The table has around 190,000 clones, more than 70% seen once. This specimen comes from a study of cytomegalovirus exposure and HLA in healthy donors. The study's findings and limits: Some highly shared sequence variants likely arose as a pipeline artifact.

The clonotype originates from a man aged 25-45 years in good health and CMV-seropositive. The V and J genes are TRBV6-5 and TRBJ2-5; 10 nucleotides line up with TRBD2. Sequencing was carried out using PBMCs. CDR3 bases: TGTGCCAGCAGATTGAGCGGGAGGGCTGGGGAGACCCAGTACTTC. Translating it yields CASRLSGRAGETQYF.